This T cell receptor beta chain originates from a study of PD-1 blockade in classical Hodgkin lymphoma. Study-wide results and caveats: Baseline diversity was lower in partial responders and progressors than complete responders. Patients who initiated nivolumab within 1 year of ASCT were excluded.

Each patient experienced a relapse that followed autologous stem cell transplantation, and brentuximab vedotin exposure varied. Trimming removed 4 bases at V and 4 bases at J, with 4 bases between. Germline lookup yields CDR1 SEHNR and CDR2 FQNEAQ (reference sequence). The CDR3 runs to 11 residues. Sequencing used immunoSEQ multiplex PCR; TCRdb keeps in-frame clones, though not all of them. The table has fewer than 45,000 clones, about 79% seen once. This clone is categorized as medium-sized. What it binds is unknown. Sequenced here: peripheral blood mononuclear cells (PBMCs), sampled at baseline. The chain has TRBV7-9 and TRBJ1-1; unclear D gene. This receptor was obtained from a human donor with classical Hodgkin lymphoma. The CDR3 nucleotides read TGTGCCAGCAGCTCCCGCACTGAAGCTTTCTTT. Its protein product is CASSSRTEAFF.